The 25 T cell receptor beta chains listed next were all sequenced from one sample in a study of read filtering for tumor transcriptome and immune sequencing. This library used approximately 0.4 ug RNA and molecular barcoded adaptors spanning alpha/delta and beta/gamma chains. TCRdb fed the reads into MiXCR, producing one record per CDR3 protein. The data contain about 130,000 distinct CDR3 sequences, roughly 13% of them singletons. The specimen sequenced was a population of CD138-negative cells sorted from bone marrow. The receptors here all came from a donor aged 40 or older with multiple myeloma.

This clonotype was found many times. The chain is built from TRBV5-1 and TRBJ2-1, with unresolved D. The CDR3 is 17 residues long. The V and J ends lost 2 bases and 0 bases respectively, with 15 bases between them. From germline, CDR1 is SGHRS and CDR2 YFSETQ. In DNA, the CDR3 is TGCGCCAGCAGCTTATTTCGGGCGTCCAGCTCCTACAATGAGCAGTTCTTC. Translation gives CASSLFRASSSYNEQFF.

There are many counts of this clonotype. The chain employs TRBV7-6 and TRBJ1-1, with D possibly TRBD1 on 5 matching bases. Germline lookup yields CDR1 SGHVS and CDR2 FNYEAQ. The CDR3 is 13 residues long. The V gene lost 6 bases and the J gene lost 2 bases, with 10 bases spanning the gap. The CDR3 loop reads CASRLDRNTEAFF. CDR3 bases: TGTGCCAGCAGACTAGACAGAAACACTGAAGCTTTCTTT.

This clonotype was recorded a few times. V is TRBV12-3 or TRBV12-4 and J is TRBJ1-2; D remains unclear. With 6 bases removed from V and 4 bases from J, the gap between germline ends came to 12 bases. The CDR3 sequence is 13 residues long. The CDR3 DNA reads TGTGCCAGCAGAAAAAGCCAGCTCTATGGCTACACCTTC. Translating gives CASRKSQLYGYTF.

This clonotype appeared a few times. The chain is built from TRBV19 and TRBJ1-1; 9 bases align to TRBD1. V lost 3 bases, J lost 5 bases, and 4 bases stayed unmatched. The germline V gene has CDR1 LNHDA and CDR2 SQIVND (reference sequence). The CDR3 runs to 14 residues. The CDR3 region is CASSIDRGATEAFF. DNA of the CDR3: TGTGCCAGTAGTATTGACAGGGGGGCTACTGAAGCTTTCTTT.

This clonotype is categorized as medium-sized. The chain carries TRBV28 and TRBJ2-1; D is unresolved. With 7 bases removed from V and 6 bases from J, the gap between germline ends came to 19 bases. The CDR3 sequence is 15 residues long. Germline V lookup: CDR1 MDHEN, CDR2 SYDVKM. The CDR3 spells CASNTQGAWANEQFF. CDR3 coding DNA: TGTGCCAGCAACACCCAAGGCGCTTGGGCCAATGAGCAGTTCTTC.

The gene calls are TRBV20-1 and TRBJ2-1; 8 nucleotides match TRBD2. With 3 bases clipped from V and 9 bases from J, the junction kept 10 bases outside the gene matches. There are 14 residues in the CDR3. Germline V gives CDR1 DFQATT, CDR2 SNEGSKA (reference sequence). The CDR3 coding sequence is TGCAGTGCTAGCCACTCCGGACTAGCCGGTGAGCAGTTCTTC. It specifies CSASHSGLAGEQFF.

A note on this clonotype: This sequence may be a read error, since a much larger clone differs from it by one base. The CDR3 is CASTPDGRHGYTF. The CDR3 DNA is TGTGCCAGCACCCCGGACGGACGACATGGCTACACCTTC. The V and J genes are TRBV12-3 or TRBV12-4 and TRBJ1-2; D unclear. The CDR3 spans 13 residues. Trimming stripped 7 bases from V and 6 bases from J, with 15 bases between.

This chain links TRBV5-4 with TRBJ2-3; 9 bases agree with TRBD2. Germline assignment: CDR1 SGHNT and CDR2 YYREEE (reference sequence). V shed 4 bases and J 1 base; nucleotides not matched to a gene: 4. CDR3 length equals 15 residues. The CDR3 spells CASSPGLARTDTQYF. CDR3 bases: TGTGCCAGCAGCCCTGGACTAGCGCGCACAGATACGCAGTATTTT.

Comment on this clonotype: Given a much more abundant clone one base away, this may be a read error. The chain couples TRBV5-1 to TRBJ2-2, with D tentatively TRBD2 (5 bases). The CDR3 has 14 residues. From germline, CDR1 is SGHRS and CDR2 YFSETQ. The CDR3, as DNA: TGCGCCAGCAGCACGGACGGGAACGCCGGGGAGCTGTTTTTT. This gives the protein CASSTDGNAGELFF. Supplemented by reference TRBV5-1 and TRBJ2-2, the full variable domain reads KAGVTQTPRYLIKTRGQQVTLSCSPISGHRSVSWYQQTPGQGLQFLFEYFSETQRNKGNFPGRFSGRQFSNSRSEMNVSTLELGDSALYLCASSTDGNAGELFFGEGSRLTVL.

This clonotype was found many times. The J gene is TRBJ2-5, the V gene TRBV7-9; D is undetermined. Deletions cut 3 bases from V and 1 base from J, with 12 bases between. The CDR3 consists of 15 residues. Germline values: CDR1 SEHNR, CDR2 FQNEAQ (reference sequence). The CDR3 DNA follows: TGTGCCAGCAGCTTGGGGAACGCGGCCCAAGAGACCCAGTACTTC. This gives the protein CASSLGNAAQETQYF. The full variable domain, completed using reference TRBV7-9 and TRBJ2-5, is DTGVSQNPRHKITKRGQNVTFRCDPISEHNRLYWYRQTLGQGPEFLTYFQNEAQLEKSRLLSDRFSAERPKGSFSTLEIQRTEQGDSAMYLCASSLGNAAQETQYFGPGTRLLVL.

This clonotype came up a few times. V is TRBV6-2 or TRBV6-3 and J is TRBJ2-7, with 7 bases matching TRBD2. The J segment lost 1 base and the V segment lost 2 bases, leaving 2 bases of the junction unmatched. Germline V gene data show CDR1 as MNHEY and CDR2 as SVGEGT. The CDR3 length is 14 residues. This CDR3 is CASSYPGGSYEQYF. CDR3 coding DNA: TGTGCCAGCAGTTACCCCGGGGGGTCCTACGAGCAGTACTTC.

Remarks on this clonotype: A far larger clone differs by one base, so this is likely a read error. This rearrangement joins TRBV7-9 to TRBJ2-1; 9 bases align to TRBD2. The CDR3 is made up of 15 amino acids. Unmatched junction bases numbered 3, after V lost 1 base and J lost 5 bases. The germline gives CDR1 SEHNR, CDR2 FQNEAQ (reference sequence). The CDR3 nucleotides are TGTGCCAGCAGCTTAGGGACTAGCGTACACAATGAGCAGTTCTTC. Amino acids: CASSLGTSVHNEQFF.

This sequence joins TRBV28 and TRBJ1-1, with a possible D match to TRBD1 (5 bases). V was cut by 7 bases and J by 4 bases, with 19 bases left in between. This CDR3 is 15 amino acids long. Germline values: CDR1 MDHEN, CDR2 SYDVKM. The CDR3 spells CASNPLVTGGTEAFF. CDR3 nucleotide sequence: TGTGCCAGCAACCCTTTGGTCACCGGGGGCACTGAAGCTTTCTTT.

This clonotype was detected many times. The V call is TRBV3-1, the J call TRBJ2-5; D call uncertain. Trimming shortened V by 0 bases and J by 5 bases, and 13 bases separated the two germline ends. The CDR3 is 15 amino acids. In germline, CDR1 is LGHDT, CDR2 YNNKEL (reference sequence). CDR3 region: CASSQEFGLRETQYF. CDR3 nucleotide sequence: TGTGCCAGCAGCCAAGAATTTGGGCTTCGGGAGACCCAGTACTTC.

This clonotype has at least ten counts. The chain uses TRBV6-2 or TRBV6-3 and TRBJ1-1; perhaps TRBD1 as D (6 bases). This CDR3 region has 15 residues. V was clipped by 5 bases and J by 3 bases, with 16 bases between them. The germline V gene encodes CDR1 MNHEY and CDR2 SVGEGT. The CDR3 nucleotides read TGTGCCAGCAGTAGCTCAGGGGCCATTGACACTGAAGCTTTCTTT. Translating it yields CASSSSGAIDTEAFF.

There are a few counts of this clonotype. Possible read error: a much larger clone is one base away. The V and J genes are TRBV5-6 and TRBJ1-1, with 9 bases fitting TRBD1. The CDR3 runs 14 residues. The germline gives CDR1 SGHDT, CDR2 YYEEEE. The CDR3 reads CASSYRGRTNQALF. The CDR3 nucleotides read TGTGCCAGCAGCTACAGGGGGCGTACAAACCAAGCTCTCTTT.

This clonotype was detected ten times or more. The chain joins TRBV7-8 to TRBJ1-5, with D possibly TRBD1 on 6 matching bases. The CDR3 extends over 15 amino acids. With 4 bases removed from V and 6 bases from J, the gap between germline ends came to 16 bases. CDR1 and CDR2 from the germline V gene are SGHVS and FQNEAQ. Written as DNA, the CDR3 is TGTGCCAGCAGCTCCGTTGGGGGGCTCGGTCAGCCCCAGCATTTT. This codes for CASSSVGGLGQPQHF.

On this clonotype: A single base is all that separates this from a far larger clone, so a read error is likely. V and J are TRBV11-2 and TRBJ2-1; perhaps TRBD2 as D (6 bases). Germline loops: CDR1 SGHAT, CDR2 FQNNGV. The CDR3 is made up of 15 amino acids. This CDR3 reads CASSLSQGGLNGQFF. In DNA, the CDR3 is TGTGCCAGCAGCTTATCCCAGGGAGGTCTCAATGGGCAGTTCTTC.

This clonotype has at least ten counts. The chain joins TRBV5-6 to TRBJ2-5; no reliable D call. The CDR3 spans 16 residues. Trimming stripped 0 bases from V and 0 bases from J, with 12 bases between. From germline, CDR1 is SGHDT and CDR2 YYEEEE. DNA of the CDR3: TGTGCCAGCAGCTTGGACCGAAGAAGAAACCAAGAGACCCAGTACTTC. It is translated as CASSLDRRRNQETQYF.

This clonotype was picked up many times. The chain couples TRBV7-2 to TRBJ2-7; TRBD1 matches 12 bases. Germline lookup yields CDR1 SGHTA and CDR2 FQGNSA. V was pared by 5 bases and J by 2 bases, with 13 bases of the junction left unmatched. The CDR3 is made up of 18 amino acids. This CDR3 reads CASSQPGQGALVPYEQYF. DNA of the CDR3: TGTGCCAGCAGCCAACCGGGACAGGGGGCCCTTGTACCCTACGAGCAGTACTTC.

A remark on this clonotype: This may be a read error: a much more frequent sequence differs by one nucleotide. The conserved phenylalanine or tryptophan is not found at the CDR3 terminus, so this likely reflects a read error. This chain joins TRBV6-5 and TRBJ2-3; TRBD2 is a possible D gene (6 bases). Trimming pared 8 bases from V and 1 base from J, leaving 16 bases between. The CDR3 is 15 amino acids. CDR1 and CDR2 (germline): MNHEY, SVGAGI. The CDR3: CASRDGGLGTDTQYS. CDR3 nucleotide sequence: TGTGCCAGCCGCGACGGGGGTTTAGGCACAGATACGCAGTATTCT.

Concerning this clonotype itself: Possible read error: a much larger clone is one base away. This chain joins TRBV2 and TRBJ2-7, with 7 bases matching TRBD1. This CDR3 has 12 residues. Per germline, CDR1 SNHLY and CDR2 FYNNEI. J lost 9 bases, V lost 7 bases, and 9 bases had no gene match. CDR3 residues: CASKGAEDGQYF. The CDR3 DNA reads as TGTGCCAGCAAGGGGGCAGAGGACGGGCAGTACTTC. The whole variable domain, filled in from reference TRBV2 and TRBJ2-7, reads EPEVTQTPSHQVTQMGQEVILRCVPISNHLYFYWYRQILGQKVEFLVSFYNNEISEKSEIFDDQFSVERPDGSNFTLKIRSTKLEDSAMYFCASKGAEDGQYFGPGTRLTVT.

The chain couples TRBV12-3 or TRBV12-4 to TRBJ2-3; D ambiguous. The CDR3 is 12 residues long. Trimming removed 3 bases at V and 6 bases at J, with 7 bases between. The CDR3 protein is CASSLSADTQYF. The DNA for the CDR3 is TGTGCCAGCAGTTTGAGCGCGGATACGCAGTATTTT.

Comments on this clonotype: This could be a read error, since a much larger clone is one nucleotide away. The CDR3 here is CASSNGAVRTQYF. CDR3 in DNA: TGTGCCAGCAGCAACGGGGCAGTAAGGACCCAGTACTTC. The V and J genes are TRBV6-1 and TRBJ2-5; D tentatively fits TRBD1 or TRBD2 (5 bases each). This CDR3 is built from 13 residues. Trimming removed 6 bases at V and 7 bases at J, with 15 bases between. Germline V gives CDR1 MNHNS, CDR2 SASEGT.

In this sample, this clonotype turned up many times. The rearrangement uses TRBV29-1 and TRBJ2-1, with 11 bases lining up with TRBD2. The CDR3 length is 13 residues. Germline assignment: CDR1 SQVTM and CDR2 ANQGSEA. The ends lost 4 bases at V and 8 bases at J; junction bases unmatched: 4. The CDR3 coding sequence is TGCAGCGTTGTAGCGGGAGGGGGGGATGAGCAGTTCTTC. It specifies CSVVAGGGDEQFF.